The rows below give T cell receptor beta chains drawn from one sample of a study of cytomegalovirus exposure and HLA in healthy donors. Some clones are missing from TCRdb's copy, which holds only in-frame ones; the method was immunoSEQ multiplex PCR. The table lists some 130,000 clones, 60% to 85% of them singletons. The source material was PBMCs. The receptors derive from a woman aged 35 to 49 in good health and CMV-seronegative. Both conserved end residues are part of each CDR3. A D gene is named only where the DNA matches it firmly. Some rows mark clone size as missing; the rest say once, few, many or name a class of expanded clone.

V	J	D	size	DNA	CDR3
TRBV18	TRBJ2-7	TRBD2	NA	TGTGCCAGCTCAGCAATGACTAGCGGGGCCTACGAGCAGTACTTC	CASSAMTSGAYEQYF
TRBV7-8	TRBJ2-2	NA	NA	TGTGCCAGCAGCTCGGGTGACGGGGAGCTGTTTTTT	CASSSGDGELFF
TRBV5-1	TRBJ2-5	NA	NA	TGCGCCAGCAGCCTACTTGATCGCGGCCTCCAAGAGACCCAGTACTTC	CASSLLDRGLQETQYF
TRBV6-5	TRBJ1-1	NA	NA	TGTGCCAGCATCAAAGAGGGGGGGTCCACTGAAGCTTTCTTT	CASIKEGGSTEAFF
TRBV19	TRBJ1-4	NA	NA	TGTGCCAGTAGTATTTTGGGACTCGGCGAAAAACTGTTTTTT	CASSILGLGEKLFF
TRBV7-9	TRBJ2-7	TRBD1	NA	TGTGCCAGCAGCTTTGGACAGGACTCCTACGAGCAGTACTTC	CASSFGQDSYEQYF
TRBV6-1	TRBJ2-2	TRBD1	NA	TGTGCCAGCAGCCGGGACAGTGTTACCGGGGAGCTGTTTTTT	CASSRDSVTGELFF
TRBV27	TRBJ2-7	NA	NA	NA	CASSTSGLAGGHVRYEQYF
TRBV23-1	TRBJ1-4	NA	NA	TGCGCCACCCCGCCGGCAACTAATGAAAAACTGTTTTTT	CATPPATNEKLFF
TRBV5-6	TRBJ2-5	TRBD2	NA	TGTGCCAGCTGGGCCAGCGGGGGGGGAGAGACCCAGTACTTC	CASWASGGGETQYF
TRBV27	TRBJ2-7	TRBD2	few	TGTGCCAGCAGTTTATACGTCGGGGGGACCTCCTACGAGCAGTACTTC	CASSLYVGGTSYEQYF
TRBV2	TRBJ2-2	NA	NA	TGTGCCAGCAGTGAACAAGCCACCGGGGAGCTGTTTTTT	CASSEQATGELFF
TRBV30	TRBJ2-5	TRBD2	NA	TGTGCCGGCAATAGCGGGGGGCCTGAAGAGACCCAGTACTTC	CAGNSGGPEETQYF
TRBV28	TRBJ1-2	NA	NA	TGTGCCAGCAGTTTAAACCGGGGCTACACCTTC	CASSLNRGYTF
TRBV5-4	TRBJ2-2	TRBD1	once	TGTGCCAGCAGCATTACAGGGGGATACACCGGGGAGCTGTTTTTT	CASSITGGYTGELFF
TRBV9	TRBJ2-2	NA	NA	TGTGCCAGCAGCGTAGTTGGCGGGAACACCGGGGAGCTGTTTTTT	CASSVVGGNTGELFF
TRBV28	TRBJ1-2	NA	NA	TGTGCCAGCAACATCCAGGGGACAGGCTACACCTTC	CASNIQGTGYTF
TRBV7-2	TRBJ2-7	NA	few	TGTGCCAGCAGCTTTGCCGCCGAGGACTTTTCCTACGAGCAGTACTTC	CASSFAAEDFSYEQYF
TRBV21-1	TRBJ2-2	NA	NA	TGTGCCAGCAGCGACGACAGGGTCGCCGGGGAGCTGTTTTTT	CASSDDRVAGELFF
TRBV9	TRBJ2-2	TRBD1	NA	TGTGCCAGCAGCGTAGGACAGGGGTCGACCACCGGGGAGCTGTTTTTT	CASSVGQGSTTGELFF
TRBV30	TRBJ1-5	TRBD1	NA	TGTGCCTGGAGTGTAGGACAGGGAGTGCAGCCCCAGCATTTT	CAWSVGQGVQPQHF
TRBV6-1	TRBJ2-1	TRBD2	NA	TGTGCCAGCAGTGAGTACCCTAGCGGCCCAGGAGGTTACAATGAGCAGTTCTTC	CASSEYPSGPGGYNEQFF
TRBV5-1	TRBJ1-2	NA	NA	TGCGCCAGCAGCTTGGGGCAGCACCTCGGGGTTGGCTACACCTTC	CASSLGQHLGVGYTF
TRBV18	TRBJ2-7	NA	NA	TGTGCCAGCTCGCTCAAGGGACACCTCTACGAGCAGTACTTC	CASSLKGHLYEQYF
TRBV19	TRBJ1-2	NA	NA	TGTGCCGGGGGGACTCCAGAAGATGGCTACACCTTC	CAGGTPEDGYTF
TRBV7-3	TRBJ2-1	TRBD2	few	TGTGCCAGCAGCTCAATAGCGGGGGGTATCAATGAGCAGTTCTTC	CASSSIAGGINEQFF
TRBV9	TRBJ2-7	NA	NA	TGTGCCAGCGGCTCTAGGAGCTCCTACGAGCAGTACTTC	CASGSRSSYEQYF
TRBV7-4	TRBJ2-7	NA	NA	TGTGCCAGCAGCTTATTACGGGCCCTCAGCGGGTATACCTACGAGCAGTACTTC	CASSLLRALSGYTYEQYF
TRBV27	TRBJ2-1	NA	few	TGTGCCAGCAGTCGGGTGGCCTTTATCGACAATGAGCAGTTCTTC	CASSRVAFIDNEQFF
TRBV6-5	TRBJ2-7	TRBD2	NA	TGTGCCAGCAGTTACTCTAGCGGGAACACCTACGAGCAGTACTTC	CASSYSSGNTYEQYF
TRBV15	TRBJ1-5	NA	NA	TGTGCCACCAGCAGGCCCGCGGACACTCAGCCCCAGCATTTT	CATSRPADTQPQHF
TRBV5-1	TRBJ2-5	TRBD1	NA	TGCGCCAGCAGCGAGACAGGGGGATCGGAGACCCAGTACTTC	CASSETGGSETQYF
TRBV5-1	TRBJ1-4	NA	NA	TGCGCCAGCTCACCTTCCGGCGGGGGACTGTTTTTT	CASSPSGGGLFF
TRBV28	TRBJ2-7	NA	NA	TGTGCCAGCAGTTTACCCAGGGAACCCTACGAGCAGTACTTC	CASSLPREPYEQYF
TRBV18	TRBJ2-2	NA	NA	TGTGCCAGCTCACCAGGGCAGAACACCGGGGAGCTGTTTTTT	CASSPGQNTGELFF
TRBV4-1	TRBJ2-7	NA	NA	TGCGCCAGCAGCCAAGAATCGGCAGGGGCCTACGAGCAGTACTTC	CASSQESAGAYEQYF
TRBV7-2	TRBJ2-7	TRBD2	once	TGTGCCAGCAGCTTTGGACTAGCGGGGGGCAGGGACGAGCAGTACTTC	CASSFGLAGGRDEQYF
TRBV7-6	TRBJ1-1	NA	NA	TGTGCCAGCATCCCACTAGGGGAGGGTGGGTCAGAAGCTTTCTTT	CASIPLGEGGSEAFF
TRBV27	TRBJ1-5	NA	NA	TGTGCCAGCAGTTTATCTGCGGGGAAACAGCCCCAGCATTTT	CASSLSAGKQPQHF
TRBV6-5	TRBJ1-1	NA	NA	TGTGCCAGCAGTTTTCGGGGCACTGAAGCTTTCTTT	CASSFRGTEAFF
TRBV27	TRBJ1-1	TRBD1	few	TGTGCCAGCAGTTTATATATGGGGACAGGCGTGAACACTGAAGCTTTCTTT	CASSLYMGTGVNTEAFF
TRBV7-3	TRBJ2-3	NA	NA	TGTGCCAGCAGCCTTGGGCCCCGGGATACGCAGTATTTT	CASSLGPRDTQYF
TRBV5-4	TRBJ2-5	TRBD2	NA	TGTGCCAGCAGCTTGGCTGGGACTAGCGGGGCCACGGGAGAGACCCAGTACTTC	CASSLAGTSGATGETQYF